A selection of T cell receptor beta chains follows, all from one sample in a study of blood T cell repertoires in COVID-19. Method: immunoSEQ multiplex PCR; TCRdb's copy keeps in-frame clones and lacks some. The table lists tens of thousands of clones, 81% of them singletons. The sequenced material came from peripheral blood. The receptors were sampled from a woman between 65 and 79 years old with COVID-19, enrolled during active disease. CDR3s include the opening cysteine and the closing phenylalanine or tryptophan. The D gene is left open where the match is weak. Not every row has a clone size; where given, it reads once, few, many or a size class.

len	v_gene	abundance	d_gene	j_gene	CDR3nt	CDR3aa
15	TRBV5-4	NA	TRBD1	TRBJ2-7	TGTGCCAGCAGCCTGAGGGACAGGGGGTTGAACGAGCAGTACTTC	CASSLRDRGLNEQYF
13	TRBV6-6	NA	TRBD1	TRBJ1-2	TGTGCCAGCACCCCGACAGGGGAATATGGCTACACCTTC	CASTPTGEYGYTF
15	TRBV15	NA	NA	TRBJ1-1	TGTGCCACCAGCAGAGATGGGGCGTTGAACACTGAAGCTTTCTTT	CATSRDGALNTEAFF
15	TRBV4-3	NA	NA	TRBJ1-2	TGCGCCAGCAGCCAAGACCGATTAGCCCGCTATGGCTACACCTTC	CASSQDRLARYGYTF
15	TRBV11-3	NA	TRBD2	TRBJ2-5	TGTGCCAGCAGCCCAGCGGGAGTGGAGGGGGAGACCCAGTACTTC	CASSPAGVEGETQYF
16	TRBV19	few	NA	TRBJ1-2	TGTGCCAGTAGTACTTACAGGGAAGCCGCTAACTATGGCTACACCTTC	CASSTYREAANYGYTF
13	TRBV9	NA	NA	TRBJ2-2	TGTGCCAGCAGCCTACTGAACACCGGGGAGCTGTTTTTT	CASSLLNTGELFF
13	TRBV2	NA	TRBD2	TRBJ2-3	TGTGCCAGTGGGAGGGAGAGCACAGATACGCAGTATTTT	CASGRESTDTQYF
12	TRBV3-1/TRBV3-2	NA	NA	TRBJ1-2	TGTGCCAGCAGCCCCCCCTCGGGGGGCTACACCTTC	CASSPPSGGYTF
15	TRBV5-6	NA	TRBD1	TRBJ1-1	TGTGCCAGCAGGGGCGGACAGGTTGGAAGCACTGAAGCTTTCTTT	CASRGGQVGSTEAFF
12	TRBV5-1	NA	NA	TRBJ1-1	TGCGCCAGCAGCTTGACCAGGACTGAAGCTTTCTTT	CASSLTRTEAFF
13	TRBV12-3/TRBV12-4	once	NA	TRBJ1-5	TGTGCCAGCAGTTTAGGAGGGGGACAGCCCCAGCATTTT	CASSLGGGQPQHF
13	TRBV6-1	NA	NA	TRBJ1-5	TGTGCCAGCAGTGAAGTCAGGGATCAGCCCCAGCATTTT	CASSEVRDQPQHF
15	TRBV6-2/TRBV6-3	NA	TRBD1	TRBJ1-2	TGTGCCAGCAGTCGGCGAGGGACAGGGACGGGCGGCTACACCTTC	CASSRRGTGTGGYTF
13	TRBV5-1	NA	NA	TRBJ1-1	TGCGCCAGCAGGGCACAGGCGAACACTGAAGCTTTCTTT	CASRAQANTEAFF
12	TRBV7-2	NA	NA	TRBJ1-1	TGTGCCAGCCTGTGGGGAGGAACTGAAGCTTTCTTT	CASLWGGTEAFF
13	TRBV4-2	NA	NA	TRBJ2-2	TGTGCCAGCAGGCACACAGACACCGGGGAGCTGTTTTTT	CASRHTDTGELFF
16	TRBV28	NA	TRBD2	TRBJ2-3	TGTGCCAGCAGTTTGCTGACTAGCGGGGGGTTTGATACGCAGTATTTT	CASSLLTSGGFDTQYF
15	TRBV21-1	NA	NA	TRBJ1-3	TGTGCCGGCCTACAGGGGCTTTACTCTGGAAACACCATATATTTT	CAGLQGLYSGNTIYF
16	TRBV19	NA	NA	TRBJ2-1	TGTGCCAGTAGTAGGGGGCGAGGGGGATCGGGTAGTGAGCAGTTCTTC	CASSRGRGGSGSEQFF
15	TRBV11-2	NA	TRBD2	TRBJ2-1	TGTGCCAGCAGCCTACTAGCGGGGGGAAACAATGAGCAGTTCTTC	CASSLLAGGNNEQFF
14	TRBV5-1	NA	NA	TRBJ1-2	TGCGCCAGCAGCTCGGTGACCGGGGTGGGTGGCTACACCTTC	CASSSVTGVGGYTF
11	TRBV6-5	NA	NA	TRBJ1-2	TGTGCCAGCAGTTACCTCGGTGGCTACACCTTC	CASSYLGGYTF
13	TRBV14	NA	NA	TRBJ1-1	TGTGCCAGCGCCGCGATCAAAAACACTGAAGCTTTCTTT	CASAAIKNTEAFF
17	TRBV2	NA	NA	TRBJ1-1	TGTGCCAGCAGTGAAGGTGGGCCCACGCTCATGAACACTGAAGCTTTCTTT	CASSEGGPTLMNTEAFF
12	TRBV7-2	NA	NA	TRBJ1-3	TGTGCCAGCAGCTTAGTAACGGAGACCATATATTTT	CASSLVTETIYF
13	TRBV7-9	NA	TRBD2	TRBJ2-1	TGTGCCAGCAGCGTAGTAGCGGGTAATGAGCAGTTCTTC	CASSVVAGNEQFF
15	TRBV7-2	NA	NA	TRBJ2-4	TGTGCCAGCAGCCTTGAACAGGGCCCTAAAAACATTCAGTACTTC	CASSLEQGPKNIQYF
15	TRBV7-2	NA	NA	TRBJ2-3	TGTGCCAGCAGCTCGACCTTGGGGCGCACAGATACGCAGTATTTT	CASSSTLGRTDTQYF
13	TRBV6-5	NA	TRBD1	TRBJ1-2	TGTGCCAGCAGTTTAACAGGGGGACATGGCTACACCTTC	CASSLTGGHGYTF
11	TRBV27	NA	NA	TRBJ2-1	TGTGCCAGCAGTCGGTACAATGAGCAGTTCTTC	CASSRYNEQFF
18	TRBV5-1	NA	TRBD1	TRBJ1-4	TGCGCCAGCAGCCCAGCGGGACAGGGATTTGGAACTAATGAAAAACTGTTTTTT	CASSPAGQGFGTNEKLFF
17	TRBV7-2	NA	NA	TRBJ1-5	TGTGCCAGCAGCTTGCAACCCCGGGGGGTAAGCAATCAGCCCCAGCATTTT	CASSLQPRGVSNQPQHF
13	TRBV19	NA	NA	TRBJ1-1	TGTGCCAGTAGTATAGTCGGTTACACTGAAGCTTTCTTT	CASSIVGYTEAFF
14	TRBV6-1	NA	NA	TRBJ1-1	TGTGCCAGCAGTGATTTTTCCGGGAGCACTGAAGCTTTCTTT	CASSDFSGSTEAFF
15	TRBV11-2	NA	NA	TRBJ2-5	TGTGCCAGCAGCGCCGCGACCCAGGTTTATGAGACCCAGTACTTC	CASSAATQVYETQYF
15	TRBV7-2	once	TRBD1	TRBJ2-7	TGTGCCAGCAGCTGGGCTTGGGACAGTTCCTACGAGCAGTACTTC	CASSWAWDSSYEQYF
15	TRBV7-6	NA	NA	TRBJ1-2	TGTGCCAGCAGCTTAGGGAGGGGATCTAACTATGGCTACACCTTC	CASSLGRGSNYGYTF
13	TRBV20-1	few	NA	TRBJ2-6	TGCAGTGCTAGTACGGCTGGGGCCAACGTCCTGACTTTC	CSASTAGANVLTF
12	TRBV19	NA	NA	TRBJ2-2	TGTGCCAGTAGTGAAGGGGCCGGGGAGCTGTTTTTT	CASSEGAGELFF
14	TRBV19	NA	NA	TRBJ1-1	TGTGCCAGTAGTATTGAACAGGACCCCCTTGAAGCTTTCTTT	CASSIEQDPLEAFF
14	TRBV9	NA	TRBD1	TRBJ2-5	TGTGCCAGCAGCGCGACAGGGCGTCGAGAGACCCAGTACTTC	CASSATGRRETQYF